The 28 T cell receptor beta chains in this list originate from one sample, sequenced in a study of blood T cell repertoires in COVID-19. Assay used: immunoSEQ multiplex PCR; TCRdb lists only in-frame clones, some missing. Of 170,000 or so clones in the sample, more than 70% were seen once. Source material: peripheral blood. The origin of the receptors is a man aged 50 or older with active or convalescent COVID-19.

The V call is TRBV5-6, the J call TRBJ2-3; 9 positions match TRBD1. J lost 4 bases, V lost 1 base, and 4 bases had no gene match. This CDR3 is built from 15 residues. Germline values: CDR1 SGHDT, CDR2 YYEEEE. The CDR3 DNA reads as TGTGCCAGCAGCTTGCAGGGACAGGGATCAGATACGCAGTATTTT. This codes for CASSLQGQGSDTQYF.

The J gene is TRBJ2-2, the V gene TRBV5-4; 16 bases agree with TRBD2. Trimming took 2 bases from V and 0 from J; bases not matched to a gene: 1. The CDR3 contains 18 residues. Per the germline V gene, CDR1 is SGHNT and CDR2 is YYREEE (reference sequence). The CDR3 reads CASSFGTSGGANTGELFF. The CDR3 region has the DNA TGTGCCAGCAGCTTCGGGACTAGCGGGGGGGCGAACACCGGGGAGCTGTTTTTT.

The V call is TRBV9, the J call TRBJ2-7; no clear D. The CDR3 length is 15 residues. Germline V gene data show CDR1 as SGDLS and CDR2 as YYNGEE. The V end was cut by 0 bases, the J end by 0 bases, with 10 bases between. CDR3 sequence: CASSVAPGSSYEQYF. The CDR3 nucleotides are TGTGCCAGCAGCGTAGCCCCGGGTTCCTCCTACGAGCAGTACTTC.

The chain uses TRBV6-5 and TRBJ1-4; 9 bases fit TRBD1. V was clipped by 6 bases and J by 5 bases; unmatched bases: 4. The germline CDR1 and CDR2 sequences are MNHEY and SVGAGI. The CDR3 extends over 14 amino acids. The CDR3 sequence: CASRVTGGNEKLFF. CDR3 sequence (DNA): TGTGCCAGCAGAGTTACAGGGGGCAATGAAAAACTGTTTTTT.

The chain couples TRBV19 to TRBJ2-7, with D unclear. The length of the CDR3 is 13 residues. V was cut by 0 bases and J by 4 bases, with 7 bases left in between. Looked up from germline, CDR1 is LNHDA and CDR2 is SQIVND (reference sequence). For the CDR3, the DNA is TGTGCCAGTAGTATAGATCTCCAGTACGAGCAGTACTTC. This encodes CASSIDLQYEQYF. The full variable domain, completed using reference TRBV19 and TRBJ2-7, is DGGITQSPKYLFRKEGQNVTLSCEQNLNHDAMYWYRQDPGQGLRLIYYSQIVNDFQKGDIAEGYSVSREKKESFPLTVTSAQKNPTAFYLCASSIDLQYEQYFGPGTRLTVT.

The CDR3 DNA sequence: TGCGCCAGCAGCCTTGGACAGGGACTGGACACCATATATTTT. Its protein is CASSLGQGLDTIYF. The chain has TRBV5-1 and TRBJ1-3; 8 nucleotides match TRBD1. J was trimmed by 8 bases and V by 4 bases; bases with no gene match: 8. The CDR3 consists of 14 residues. The V gene's germline CDR1 is SGHRS and CDR2 YFSETQ.

The CDR3 region has the DNA TGTGCCAGCAGCTTAACTAGGAGCGGCGAGCAGTACTTC. It yields the protein CASSLTRSGEQYF. The gene calls are TRBV7-3 and TRBJ2-7, with TRBD2 as a possible D gene (5 bases). This CDR3 has 13 amino acids. Germline loops: CDR1 SGHTA, CDR2 FQGTGA. The germline V and J ends were trimmed by 0 bases and 6 bases, with 9 bases remaining between them.

This chain uses TRBV12-3 or TRBV12-4 with TRBJ2-7; 7 nucleotides line up with TRBD1. The V gene end was trimmed by 3 bases and the J gene end by 5 bases; junction bases not matched to a gene: 4. The CDR3 consists of 13 residues. CDR3 protein: CASSLTGSHEQYF. In DNA, the CDR3 is TGTGCCAGCAGTTTGACAGGGAGCCACGAGCAGTACTTC.

The CDR3 spells CASSLTANYGYTF. CDR3 in DNA: TGTGCCAGCAGCTTGACAGCTAACTATGGCTACACCTTC. This chain joins TRBV11-2 and TRBJ1-2, with D perhaps matching TRBD1 (5 bases). Germline V CDR1 and CDR2: SGHAT, FQNNGV. The CDR3 covers 13 residues. V was trimmed by 3 bases and J by 0 bases, leaving 5 bases between them. Full variable domain (rest looked up from reference TRBV11-2 and TRBJ1-2): EAGVAQSPRYKIIEKRQSVAFWCNPISGHATLYWYQQILGQGPKLLIQFQNNGVVDDSQLPKDRFSAERLKGVDSTLKIQPAKLEDSAVYLCASSLTANYGYTFGSGTRLTVV.

This clone was detected only once. V is TRBV30 and J is TRBJ2-7; D call uncertain. Trimming removed 3 bases at V and 6 bases at J, with 15 bases between. Germline V gene sequence: CDR1 GTSNPN, CDR2 SVGIG (reference sequence). The CDR3 runs 13 residues. The CDR3 nucleotides read TGTGCCTGGAGCCAACTACCGGGTTCCGAGCAGTACTTC. Its protein product is CAWSQLPGSEQYF.

The rearrangement joins TRBV6-2 or TRBV6-3 to TRBJ2-3; 11 bases are a match to TRBD2. The germline CDR1 and CDR2 sequences are MNHEY and SVGEGT. The CDR3 has 16 amino acids. Losses at the gene ends were 5 bases for V and 2 bases for J; bases not matched to a gene: 6. The DNA for the CDR3 is TGTGCCAGCAGTCCCGGACTAGCGGGTAACACAGATACGCAGTATTTT. Amino acids: CASSPGLAGNTDTQYF.

The gene calls are TRBV7-9 and TRBJ1-3, with TRBD1 matching 10 bases. Germline values: CDR1 SEHNR, CDR2 FQNEAQ (reference sequence). With V trimmed by 3 bases and J by 4 bases, 3 bases remained unmatched. The CDR3 consists of 15 residues. In DNA, the CDR3 is TGTGCCAGCAGCTTCGGACAGGGGGAAGGAAACACCATATATTTT. Translated, it gives CASSFGQGEGNTIYF.

V usage is TRBV5-6 and J usage is TRBJ2-1; 9 bases are a match to TRBD1. The germline V gene encodes CDR1 SGHDT and CDR2 YYEEEE. CDR3 length equals 15 residues. V dropped 4 bases and J dropped 0; count of bases not matched to a gene: 2. Here the CDR3 DNA reads TGTGCCAGCAGCGGGACAGGGAGCTCCTACAATGAGCAGTTCTTC. This codes for CASSGTGSSYNEQFF.

The chain joins TRBV5-1 to TRBJ2-5; 12 bases are a match to TRBD2. Germline-derived CDR1 and CDR2 are SGHRS and YFSETQ. The CDR3 length is 18 residues. Losses at the gene ends were 4 bases for V and 2 bases for J; bases not matched to a gene: 12. The CDR3 DNA reads as TGCGCCAGCAGCCTTGGGCTAGCGGGGGGGGCCGGGCAAGAGACCCAGTACTTC. Its translation is CASSLGLAGGAGQETQYF.

This chain joins TRBV5-4 and TRBJ1-2; 7 nucleotides line up with TRBD1. Per the germline V gene, CDR1 is SGHNT and CDR2 is YYREEE (reference sequence). The length of the CDR3 is 14 residues. V shed 3 bases and J 3 bases; nucleotides not matched to a gene: 5. The CDR3 region has the DNA TGTGCCAGCAGCTCCTTGGGACAGTACTATGGCTACACCTTC. It translates to CASSSLGQYYGYTF. The entire variable domain, with the rest obtained from reference TRBV5-4 and TRBJ1-2, is as follows: ETGVTQSPTHLIKTRGQQVTLRCSSQSGHNTVSWYQQALGQGPQFIFQYYREEENGRGNFPPRFSGLQFPNYSSELNVNALELDDSALYLCASSSLGQYYGYTFGSGTRLTVV.

The gene calls are TRBV5-1 and TRBJ1-2, with 9 bases aligning to TRBD1. Germline CDR1 reads SGHRS; CDR2 reads YFSETQ. The CDR3 covers 13 residues. The V and J ends lost 3 bases and 8 bases, in that order; junction bases with no gene match: 5. CDR3 in DNA: TGCGCCAGCAGCTGGGGACAGGGTAAAGGCTACACCTTC. Protein product: CASSWGQGKGYTF. The full variable domain, completed using reference TRBV5-1 and TRBJ1-2, is KAGVTQTPRYLIKTRGQQVTLSCSPISGHRSVSWYQQTPGQGLQFLFEYFSETQRNKGNFPGRFSGRQFSNSRSEMNVSTLELGDSALYLCASSWGQGKGYTFGSGTRLTVV.

The count of this clone is one. The chain has TRBV2 and TRBJ2-1, with 12 bases matching TRBD2. The V gene's germline CDR1 is SNHLY and CDR2 FYNNEI. The V gene end was trimmed by 5 bases and the J gene end by 8 bases; junction bases not matched to a gene: 7. The CDR3 totals 15 residues. CDR3 sequence reads: CASSLLAGGADEQFF. DNA of the CDR3: TGTGCCAGCAGTTTACTAGCGGGAGGTGCGGATGAGCAGTTCTTC.

The chain couples TRBV11-3 to TRBJ2-3; 7 nucleotides agree with TRBD2. The CDR3 has 18 residues. The germline V gene encodes CDR1 SGHNT and CDR2 YENEEA. Trimming took 1 base from V and 4 from J; bases not matched to a gene: 14. Here the CDR3 reads CASSLVGLAALPADTQYF. CDR3 sequence (DNA): TGTGCCAGCAGCTTAGTGGGTCTAGCGGCCCTACCGGCAGATACGCAGTATTTT. The full variable domain, its missing parts supplied by reference TRBV11-3 and TRBJ2-3, is EAGVVQSPRYKIIEKKQPVAFWCNPISGHNTLYWYLQNLGQGPELLIRYENEEAVDDSQLPKDRFSAERLKGVDSTLKIQPAELGDSAVYLCASSLVGLAALPADTQYFGPGTRLTVL.

This sequence joins TRBV5-6 and TRBJ2-1; D not resolved. Trimming cost V 0 bases and J 8 bases, with 6 bases left between them. Germline V lookup: CDR1 SGHDT, CDR2 YYEEEE. CDR3 length: 12 amino acids. CDR3 protein: CASSLASHEQFF. CDR3 coding DNA: TGTGCCAGCAGCTTGGCCAGTCATGAGCAGTTCTTC.

The rearrangement uses TRBV2 and TRBJ1-5; D unclear. The V end lost 3 bases, the J end lost 1 base, and 13 bases lay between the germline ends. Germline CDR1 and CDR2: SNHLY and FYNNEI. This CDR3 is 16 amino acids long. DNA of the CDR3: TGTGCCAGCAGTGATTCGGGATCTAGGAGCAATCAGCCCCAGCATTTT. It translates to CASSDSGSRSNQPQHF.

The rearrangement links TRBV3-1 (or the pseudogene TRBV3-2) to TRBJ2-5; 12 bases are shared with TRBD2. V was pared by 0 bases and J by 2 bases, with 10 bases of the junction left unmatched. This CDR3 is 19 amino acids long. Germline V CDR1 and CDR2: LGHDT, YNNKEL (reference sequence). The CDR3 is CASSQDIGWLAGGQETQYF. The DNA for the CDR3 is TGTGCCAGCAGCCAAGATATAGGTTGGCTAGCGGGAGGGCAAGAGACCCAGTACTTC.

This chain joins TRBV28 and TRBJ1-5; D possibly corresponds to TRBD1 (6 bases). The CDR3 contains 14 residues. Deletions cut 7 bases from V and 3 bases from J, with 13 bases between. Germline V gene data show CDR1 as MDHEN and CDR2 as SYDVKM. The CDR3 DNA is TGTGCCAGCACCCTGCAGGGGTTCAATCAGCCCCAGCATTTT. This translates into CASTLQGFNQPQHF.

This chain connects TRBV5-6 to TRBJ2-7; unclear D gene. Germline V CDR1 and CDR2: SGHDT, YYEEEE. The CDR3 consists of 14 residues. The V and J ends lost 1 base and 4 bases respectively, with 12 bases between them. Here the CDR3 reads CASSLWPGVYEQYF. The DNA for the CDR3 is TGTGCCAGCAGCTTGTGGCCCGGAGTTTACGAGCAGTACTTC.

The chain uses TRBV15 and TRBJ2-2; TRBD2 might be the D (7 bases). V lost 5 bases to trimming and J lost 0 bases, with 13 bases between them. Germline lookup yields CDR1 LNHNV and CDR2 YYDKDF (reference sequence). The CDR3 is 16 amino acids. For the CDR3, the DNA is TGTGCCACCAGCTCCCTGGGGGGGCCGAACACCGGGGAGCTGTTTTTT. Its translation is CATSSLGGPNTGELFF.

The V gene is TRBV10-3, the J gene TRBJ2-6; tentative D call: TRBD1 (6 bases). Germline loops: CDR1 ENHRY, CDR2 SYGVKD. The CDR3 sequence is 17 residues long. V lost 2 bases, J lost 0 bases, and 11 bases lay in between. CDR3 nucleotide sequence: TGTGCCATCAGTGAGGGGGACACCAACTCTGGGGCCAACGTCCTGACTTTC. Residues: CAISEGDTNSGANVLTF.

This clone was recorded only once. V gene TRBV7-2 combines with J gene TRBJ1-5; 7 bases are shared with TRBD1. The germline CDR1 and CDR2 sequences are SGHTA and FQGNSA. The length of the CDR3 is 14 residues. The J segment lost 2 bases and the V segment lost 5 bases, leaving 3 bases of the junction unmatched. As DNA, the CDR3 is TGTGCCAGCAGCCTTGGGACAGGCAATCAGCCCCAGCATTTT. Translated, it gives CASSLGTGNQPQHF.

The CDR3 region has the DNA TGTGCCAGCAGCCAACTTCCAACGGGATCCGAGCAGTACTTC. Encoded protein: CASSQLPTGSEQYF. The chain carries TRBV14 and TRBJ2-7; possible D gene TRBD2, 5 bases. CDR1 SGHDN and CDR2 FVKESK come from the germline V gene. With 2 bases removed from V and 6 bases from J, the gap between germline ends came to 14 bases. The CDR3 is 14 amino acids.

The J gene is TRBJ2-5, the V gene TRBV6-6; 12 bases map to TRBD2. Trimming took 6 bases from V and 5 from J; bases not matched to a gene: 7. The length of the CDR3 is 15 residues. CDR1 is MNHNY, CDR2 SVGAGI, per germline (reference sequence). CDR3 nucleotides: TGTGCCAGCAGCCGGACTAGCGGGATGAGTGAGACCCAGTACTTC. Its translation is CASSRTSGMSETQYF.